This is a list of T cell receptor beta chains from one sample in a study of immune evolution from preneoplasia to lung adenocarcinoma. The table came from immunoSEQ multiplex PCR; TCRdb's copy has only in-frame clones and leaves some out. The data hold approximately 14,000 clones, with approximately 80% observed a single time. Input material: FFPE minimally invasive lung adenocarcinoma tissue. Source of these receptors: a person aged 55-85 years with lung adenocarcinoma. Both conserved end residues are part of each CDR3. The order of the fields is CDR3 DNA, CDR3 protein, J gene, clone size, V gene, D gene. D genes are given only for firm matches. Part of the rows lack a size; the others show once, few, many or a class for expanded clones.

CDR3 DNA: TGTGCCAGCAGCCCCGCCACAGGGGCAGATACGCAGTATTTT
CDR3 protein: CASSPATGADTQYF
J gene: TRBJ2-3
clone size: -
V gene: TRBV28
D gene: TRBD1

CDR3 DNA: TGTGCCAGCTCACCAGGCGGGGCAGATACGCAGTATTTT
CDR3 protein: CASSPGGADTQYF
J gene: TRBJ2-3
clone size: -
V gene: TRBV18
D gene: -

CDR3 DNA: TGTGCCAGCAGCTTTGGACTTGGGCGGGATCAGCCCCAGCATTTT
CDR3 protein: CASSFGLGRDQPQHF
J gene: TRBJ1-5
clone size: -
V gene: TRBV7-9
D gene: -

CDR3 DNA: TGTGCCAGCTCACGGGACAGGGCCTACGAGCAGTACTTC
CDR3 protein: CASSRDRAYEQYF
J gene: TRBJ2-7
clone size: -
V gene: TRBV18
D gene: TRBD1

CDR3 DNA: TGTGCCAGTAGTCTACTGCCGGGACAGGGGCTGGGGAACACCATATATTTT
CDR3 protein: CASSLLPGQGLGNTIYF
J gene: TRBJ1-3
clone size: -
V gene: TRBV19
D gene: TRBD1

CDR3 DNA: TGCAGCGTTGAACCGGGGGAAGAGACCCAGTACTTC
CDR3 protein: CSVEPGEETQYF
J gene: TRBJ2-5
clone size: -
V gene: TRBV29-1
D gene: -

CDR3 DNA: TGTGCCAGCAGCCCGAGATCAGGGACAGGGGGAGAGACCCAGTACTTC
CDR3 protein: CASSPRSGTGGETQYF
J gene: TRBJ2-5
clone size: -
V gene: TRBV4-2
D gene: TRBD1

CDR3 DNA: TGTGCCAGCAGCGTAGCAGGGTCAGCAGGAGAAGCTTTCTTT
CDR3 protein: CASSVAGSAGEAFF
J gene: TRBJ1-1
clone size: -
V gene: TRBV9
D gene: -

CDR3 DNA: TGTGCCAGCAGCTTAGGAGCGGGGGCAGATACGCAGTATTTT
CDR3 protein: CASSLGAGADTQYF
J gene: TRBJ2-3
clone size: -
V gene: TRBV5-4
D gene: TRBD2

CDR3 DNA: TGTGCCAACCAGGACGGAAACACCGGGGAGCTGTTTTTT
CDR3 protein: CANQDGNTGELFF
J gene: TRBJ2-2
clone size: -
V gene: TRBV19
D gene: -

CDR3 DNA: TGTGCCAGCAGCTTGGAGCGGGGTGAAGCTTTCTTT
CDR3 protein: CASSLERGEAFF
J gene: TRBJ1-1
clone size: few
V gene: TRBV5-6
D gene: -

CDR3 DNA: TGTGCCAGCAGCTTGTCCCATGGCTACACCTTC
CDR3 protein: CASSLSHGYTF
J gene: TRBJ1-2
clone size: -
V gene: TRBV5-6
D gene: -

CDR3 DNA: TGTGCCAGCAGTTTTGGGAGAAACACTGAAGCTTTCTTT
CDR3 protein: CASSFGRNTEAFF
J gene: TRBJ1-1
clone size: -
V gene: TRBV28
D gene: -

CDR3 DNA: TGTGCCAGCAGCTTACTCTCTAGCGGAAGCTCCTACAATGAGCAGTTCTTC
CDR3 protein: CASSLLSSGSSYNEQFF
J gene: TRBJ2-1
clone size: -
V gene: TRBV7-6
D gene: TRBD2

CDR3 DNA: TGTGCCAGCAGCTTGGGTCTAGATAACACCGGGGAGCTGTTTTTT
CDR3 protein: CASSLGLDNTGELFF
J gene: TRBJ2-2
clone size: -
V gene: TRBV7-2
D gene: -

CDR3 DNA: TGTGCCAGCAGCCCGCGGTCCGGGACCCAAGGGGGCTACACCTTC
CDR3 protein: CASSPRSGTQGGYTF
J gene: TRBJ1-2
clone size: -
V gene: TRBV7-8
D gene: -

CDR3 DNA: TGTGCCAGCAGCCCTGGGTTTGGAAACACCATATATTTT
CDR3 protein: CASSPGFGNTIYF
J gene: TRBJ1-3
clone size: -
V gene: TRBV11-3
D gene: -

CDR3 DNA: TGTGCCTGGAGCGGGGAGAATGAGCAGTTCTTC
CDR3 protein: CAWSGENEQFF
J gene: TRBJ2-1
clone size: -
V gene: TRBV30
D gene: -

CDR3 DNA: TGCAGCGTTGAATTGGGAGGCAGAGGAGCTTTCTTT
CDR3 protein: CSVELGGRGAFF
J gene: TRBJ1-1
clone size: -
V gene: TRBV29-1
D gene: -

CDR3 DNA: TGTGCCAGCACTCCAAGGGACAGCCGGGACGAGCAGTACTTC
CDR3 protein: CASTPRDSRDEQYF
J gene: TRBJ2-7
clone size: -
V gene: TRBV27
D gene: TRBD1

CDR3 DNA: TGTGCCAGCAGCGCGAGACTAGCGGGGGACACCGGGGAGCTGTTTTTT
CDR3 protein: CASSARLAGDTGELFF
J gene: TRBJ2-2
clone size: -
V gene: TRBV7-9
D gene: TRBD2

CDR3 DNA: TGTGCCAGCAGCCGCTCAGGAAACCAAGAGACCCAGTACTTC
CDR3 protein: CASSRSGNQETQYF
J gene: TRBJ2-5
clone size: -
V gene: TRBV7-2
D gene: -

CDR3 DNA: TGTGCCAGCAGGCGGGACAGCTTTATCTCTGGAAACACCATATATTTT
CDR3 protein: CASRRDSFISGNTIYF
J gene: TRBJ1-3
clone size: -
V gene: TRBV2
D gene: TRBD1

CDR3 DNA: TGTGCCAGCAGCTCTATTGCAGATACGCAGTATTTT
CDR3 protein: CASSSIADTQYF
J gene: TRBJ2-3
clone size: -
V gene: TRBV13
D gene: -

CDR3 DNA: TGTGCCAGCAGCCAGCAAGGAGGGGAGACCCAGTACTTC
CDR3 protein: CASSQQGGETQYF
J gene: TRBJ2-5
clone size: -
V gene: TRBV28
D gene: -

CDR3 DNA: TGTGCCAGCAGGCCCTCGGGTAGCTCCTACAATGAGCAGTTCTTC
CDR3 protein: CASRPSGSSYNEQFF
J gene: TRBJ2-1
clone size: -
V gene: TRBV7-8
D gene: -

CDR3 DNA: TGTGCCAGCAGCCCTAGGACTAGCGGAGGTGGGGAGCTGTTTTTT
CDR3 protein: CASSPRTSGGGELFF
J gene: TRBJ2-2
clone size: -
V gene: TRBV7-2
D gene: TRBD2

CDR3 DNA: TGTGCCAGCAGTCCACATCCAGGCGGCTACACCTTC
CDR3 protein: CASSPHPGGYTF
J gene: TRBJ1-2
clone size: -
V gene: TRBV11-2
D gene: -

CDR3 DNA: TGTGCCAGCAGCCCACGACAGCAAAAGGGGAACACTGAAGCTTTCTTT
CDR3 protein: CASSPRQQKGNTEAFF
J gene: TRBJ1-1
clone size: -
V gene: TRBV13
D gene: -

CDR3 DNA: TGCGCCAGCAGCCTTCGACTAATTTCGGATGGATTGGCGCAAGAGACCCAGTACTTC
CDR3 protein: CASSLRLISDGLAQETQYF
J gene: TRBJ2-5
clone size: -
V gene: TRBV5-1
D gene: -

CDR3 DNA: TGTGCCAGCAGGAGGACAGACGCTAGCACAGATACGCAGTATTTT
CDR3 protein: CASRRTDASTDTQYF
J gene: TRBJ2-3
clone size: -
V gene: TRBV2
D gene: -

CDR3 DNA: TGTGCCAGCTCCCCTCGACCGCCGGGGAACACAGATACGCAGTATTTT
CDR3 protein: CASSPRPPGNTDTQYF
J gene: TRBJ2-3
clone size: -
V gene: TRBV18
D gene: -

CDR3 DNA: TGCGCGGGGCAGCCGAACACTGAAGCTTTCTTT
CDR3 protein: CAGQPNTEAFF
J gene: TRBJ1-1
clone size: -
V gene: TRBV20-1
D gene: -

CDR3 DNA: TGTGCCAGCAGCTGGGGACAGAAAGAAACTGAAGCTTTCTTT
CDR3 protein: CASSWGQKETEAFF
J gene: TRBJ1-1
clone size: few
V gene: TRBV7-9
D gene: TRBD1

CDR3 DNA: TGTGCCTGGAGAATCCAGGGGGCAATGGGAGAGCAGTACTTC
CDR3 protein: CAWRIQGAMGEQYF
J gene: TRBJ2-7
clone size: -
V gene: TRBV30
D gene: TRBD1

CDR3 DNA: TGTGCCAGCAGCCCCCTCCCCTACGAGCAGTACTTC
CDR3 protein: CASSPLPYEQYF
J gene: TRBJ2-7
clone size: -
V gene: TRBV7-2
D gene: -

CDR3 DNA: TGTGCCAGCAGCCGTGAAAGCCCGGGGGTAAACATTCAGTACTTC
CDR3 protein: CASSRESPGVNIQYF
J gene: TRBJ2-4
clone size: -
V gene: TRBV27
D gene: -

CDR3 DNA: TGTGCCAGCAGTGAACCTAGCGGGGGGGCCATCTACGAGCAGTACTTC
CDR3 protein: CASSEPSGGAIYEQYF
J gene: TRBJ2-7
clone size: -
V gene: TRBV2
D gene: TRBD2

CDR3 DNA: TGCAGTGCTAGGATTGAAGAGACCCAGTACTTC
CDR3 protein: CSARIEETQYF
J gene: TRBJ2-5
clone size: -
V gene: TRBV20-1
D gene: -

CDR3 DNA: TGTGCCAGCAGCGCCGCGATCAGCACAGATACGCAGTATTTT
CDR3 protein: CASSAAISTDTQYF
J gene: TRBJ2-3
clone size: -
V gene: TRBV7-2
D gene: -

CDR3 DNA: TGCGCCAGCAGCGAGAATTTGGGGAATCAGCCCCAGCATTTT
CDR3 protein: CASSENLGNQPQHF
J gene: TRBJ1-5
clone size: -
V gene: TRBV4-3
D gene: -

CDR3 DNA: TGTGCCAGCAGGGCCGGGACAGGAAACTATGGCTACACCTTC
CDR3 protein: CASRAGTGNYGYTF
J gene: TRBJ1-2
clone size: -
V gene: TRBV6-1
D gene: TRBD1

CDR3 DNA: TGTGCCAGCCGGACGGGGCTAGCTTCCCTTCAAGAGACCCAGTACTTC
CDR3 protein: CASRTGLASLQETQYF
J gene: TRBJ2-5
clone size: -
V gene: TRBV6-6
D gene: -

CDR3 DNA: TGTGCCATCGAAGGGACTAGCGGGAGAAATGAGCAGTTCTTC
CDR3 protein: CAIEGTSGRNEQFF
J gene: TRBJ2-1
clone size: -
V gene: TRBV10-3
D gene: TRBD2

CDR3 DNA: TGTGCCATCAGTGAGGGTGCAGGACAGATTGCACCGGAGACCCAGTACTTC
CDR3 protein: CAISEGAGQIAPETQYF
J gene: TRBJ2-5
clone size: -
V gene: TRBV10-3
D gene: -

CDR3 DNA: TGTGCCAGCTCACCTCCGGGACAGGGCCTTCGCAATGAGCAGTTCTTC
CDR3 protein: CASSPPGQGLRNEQFF
J gene: TRBJ2-1
clone size: -
V gene: TRBV18
D gene: TRBD1

CDR3 DNA: TGTGCCAGCAAGGGTGGTAGAACAACTAATGAAAAACTGTTTTTT
CDR3 protein: CASKGGRTTNEKLFF
J gene: TRBJ1-4
clone size: -
V gene: TRBV6-1
D gene: -

CDR3 DNA: TGTGCCAGCAGCCAAGATTTGACTAGAGGCGGCGATGAGCAGTTCTTC
CDR3 protein: CASSQDLTRGGDEQFF
J gene: TRBJ2-1
clone size: -
V gene: TRBV4-2
D gene: -

CDR3 DNA: TGTGCCAGCAGCTTGGCGGGCCGTGGGACAGATACGCAGTATTTT
CDR3 protein: CASSLAGRGTDTQYF
J gene: TRBJ2-3
clone size: few
V gene: TRBV5-4
D gene: -

CDR3 DNA: TGTGCCAGCAGTTACTGGGACAGCCAAGAGATCCAGTACTTC
CDR3 protein: CASSYWDSQEIQYF
J gene: TRBJ2-5
clone size: -
V gene: TRBV6-5
D gene: TRBD1

CDR3 DNA: TGTGCCAGCAGAAACCTAGCGGGGGGGCTAATCACAGATACGCAGTATTTT
CDR3 protein: CASRNLAGGLITDTQYF
J gene: TRBJ2-3
clone size: -
V gene: TRBV13
D gene: TRBD2

CDR3 DNA: TGTGCCTGGACAATCCCGGGACAACGCACTGAAGCTTTCTTT
CDR3 protein: CAWTIPGQRTEAFF
J gene: TRBJ1-1
clone size: -
V gene: TRBV30
D gene: -

CDR3 DNA: TGCGCCAGCAGCTTGGCTGTTCTAGCGGGGGGCCTTAGACAAGAGACCCAGTACTTC
CDR3 protein: CASSLAVLAGGLRQETQYF
J gene: TRBJ2-5
clone size: -
V gene: TRBV5-1
D gene: TRBD2

CDR3 DNA: TGTGCCAGCAGTTATCGACAGGGGTATGGCTACACCTTC
CDR3 protein: CASSYRQGYGYTF
J gene: TRBJ1-2
clone size: -
V gene: TRBV6-1
D gene: TRBD1